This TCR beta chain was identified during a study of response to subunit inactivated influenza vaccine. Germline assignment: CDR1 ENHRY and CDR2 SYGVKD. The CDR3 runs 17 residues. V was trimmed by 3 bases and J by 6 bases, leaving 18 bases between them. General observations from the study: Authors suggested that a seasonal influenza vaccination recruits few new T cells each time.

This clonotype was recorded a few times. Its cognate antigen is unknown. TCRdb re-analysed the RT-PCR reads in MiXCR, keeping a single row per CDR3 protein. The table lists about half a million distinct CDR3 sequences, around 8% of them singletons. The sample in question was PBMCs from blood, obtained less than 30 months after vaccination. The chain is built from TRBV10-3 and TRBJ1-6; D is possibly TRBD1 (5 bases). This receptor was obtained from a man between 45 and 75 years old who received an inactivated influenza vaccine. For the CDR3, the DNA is TGTGCCATCAGTGACCCGGACGGGGCGCCTTCTAATTCACCCCTCCACTTT. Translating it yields CAISDPDGAPSNSPLHF.